The clone carrying this T cell receptor beta chain has a handful of counts. The entry originates in a study of T-cell reconstitution after alpha-beta-depleted transplantation in children. Unique molecular identifiers tagged the TCRbeta library. TCRdb recomputed calls from the PCR reads with MiXCR, one row per CDR3 protein. The sample contains more than 450,000 distinct CDR3 sequences, around 19% of which appear only once. V dropped 6 bases and J dropped 7 bases, with 9 bases sitting between them. This CDR3 is 11 amino acids long. The V call is TRBV12-3 or TRBV12-4, the J call TRBJ1-1; D may be TRBD1 (6 bases). The source of this sequence is a human donor who donated a stem cell graft to a child with acute lymphoblastic leukemia. The input for sequencing was PBMCs from the stem cell graft donor, taken from the stem cell graft. The CDR3 coding sequence is TGTGCCAGCAGGACACAGGGTGAAGCTTTCTTT. It yields the protein CASRTQGEAFF.